This TCR beta chain emerged from a study of control samples from healthy donors and cancer patients. Trimming stripped 6 bases from V and 6 bases from J, with 8 bases between. The CDR3 totals 10 residues. Germline CDR1 reads DFQATT; CDR2 reads SNEGSKA (reference sequence). Repertoires were generated with immunoSEQ multiplex PCR, while TCRdb's copy carries only in-frame clones and drops some. The profile shows about 57,000 clones, approximately 90% of them singletons. This chain connects TRBV20-1 to TRBJ1-2; a possible D gene is TRBD1 (6 bases). Sequencing used PBMCs. The TCR sequence derives from a man aged 25 to 40 with colorectal cancer. CDR3 in amino acids: CSAGDNGYTF. The CDR3 DNA sequence: TGCAGTGCGGGGGACAATGGCTACACCTTC.